One sample yielded the 16 T cell receptor beta chains listed below, sequenced in a study of blood T cell repertoires in COVID-19. Libraries were prepared by immunoSEQ multiplex PCR; TCRdb keeps only in-frame clonotypes and omits some of them. This table has roughly 200,000 clones, roughly 89% appearing once. Source material: peripheral blood. Receptors originate from a man in his forties with acute or convalescent COVID-19.

The chain links TRBV15 to TRBJ2-6; tentatively, D is TRBD2 (6 bases). Looked up from germline, CDR1 is LNHNV and CDR2 is YYDKDF (reference sequence). The V end lost 6 bases, the J end lost 1 base, and 7 bases lay between the germline ends. The CDR3 sequence is 14 residues long. Written as DNA, the CDR3 is TGTGCCACCAGTCGGGAGTCTGGGGCCAACGTCCTGACTTTC. As protein: CATSRESGANVLTF.

The V and J genes are TRBV19 and TRBJ1-1, with D hard to call. This CDR3 contains 13 residues. Germline loops: CDR1 LNHDA, CDR2 SQIVND (reference sequence). V lost 3 bases and J 7 bases, leaving 12 bases between the germline ends. The CDR3 sequence is CASSIGSRHEAFF. The CDR3 bases are TGTGCCAGTAGTATTGGAAGCCGACATGAAGCTTTCTTT.

The chain joins TRBV7-2 to TRBJ2-1; 14 bases line up with TRBD2. Trimming cost V 3 bases and J 8 bases; bases outside gene matches: 3. The germline gives CDR1 SGHTA, CDR2 FQGNSA. CDR3 length: 15 amino acids. CDR3 protein: CASSLTSGGADEQFF. The DNA of the CDR3 is TGTGCCAGCAGCTTGACTAGCGGGGGGGCAGATGAGCAGTTCTTC.

This chain joins TRBV19 and TRBJ2-3, with a possible D match to TRBD2 (7 bases). Trimming pared 3 bases from V and 8 bases from J, leaving 15 bases between. The V gene's germline CDR1 is LNHDA and CDR2 SQIVND (reference sequence). The CDR3 loop spans 14 amino acids. This CDR3 is CASSMGGGGSTQYF. The CDR3 coding sequence is TGTGCCAGTAGTATGGGAGGGGGGGGCAGTACGCAGTATTTT.

The V gene is TRBV5-1, the J gene TRBJ1-2, with D perhaps matching TRBD1 (5 bases). The CDR3 consists of 14 residues. Germline CDR1 is SGHRS and CDR2 is YFSETQ. V was pared by 4 bases and J by 0 bases, with 10 bases between. CDR3 sequence reads: CASSTRQSNYGYTF. The DNA for the CDR3 is TGCGCCAGCAGCACCCGACAGTCTAACTATGGCTACACCTTC.

The chain has TRBV18 and TRBJ1-4; TRBD1 might be the D (6 bases). The CDR3 extends over 16 amino acids. Germline CDR1 reads KGHSH; CDR2 reads LQKENI. V lost 2 bases and J 0 bases, leaving 10 bases between the germline ends. The CDR3 region is CASSPRQVATNEKLFF. The CDR3 DNA reads TGTGCCAGCTCACCAAGACAGGTGGCAACTAATGAAAAACTGTTTTTT.

This sequence joins TRBV4-1 and TRBJ2-7, with a possible D match to TRBD1 (6 bases). CDR1 is MGHRA and CDR2 is YSYEKL in the germline V gene. V was trimmed by 1 base and J by 3 bases, leaving 13 bases between them. The CDR3 covers 15 residues. The CDR3 DNA follows: TGCGCCAGCAGCCAAGCCCCCGGACAGCTCTACGAGCAGTACTTC. This translates into CASSQAPGQLYEQYF.

Of note for this clone: The sample has other DNA sequences that encode this CDR3 too. The V and J genes are TRBV27 and TRBJ2-7; 7 bases agree with TRBD1. Germline CDR1 is MNHEY and CDR2 is SMNVEV (reference sequence). Unmatched junction bases numbered 7, after V lost 5 bases and J lost 0 bases. The CDR3 covers 15 residues. The CDR3 spells CASSHDRARSYEQYF. The CDR3, as DNA: TGTGCCAGCAGTCACGACAGGGCCCGCTCCTACGAGCAGTACTTC.

V usage is TRBV19 and J usage is TRBJ2-2, with 7 bases aligning to TRBD1. CDR1 is LNHDA, CDR2 SQIVND, per germline (reference sequence). This CDR3 region has 15 residues. The V segment lost 5 bases and the J segment 2 bases; nucleotides outside the gene matches: 5. Here the CDR3 reads CASSHRDRNTGELFF. DNA of the CDR3: TGTGCCAGTAGTCACCGGGACAGAAACACCGGGGAGCTGTTTTTT.

This clone was seen a single time. The V and J genes are TRBV6-5 and TRBJ2-1; TRBD2 matches at 7 bases. J gave up 0 bases and V 5 bases, and 4 bases lay outside the gene matches. This CDR3 spans 15 amino acids. Germline loops: CDR1 MNHEY, CDR2 SVGAGI. In DNA, the CDR3 is TGTGCCAGCAGTCCCCTAGCGGACTCCTACAATGAGCAGTTCTTC. The encoded protein is CASSPLADSYNEQFF.

The chain employs TRBV5-1 and TRBJ2-3; 13 bases line up with TRBD2. There are 17 residues in the CDR3. Per germline, CDR1 SGHRS and CDR2 YFSETQ. Trimming at V came to 4 bases and at J to 3 bases, leaving 8 bases not matched to a gene. The CDR3 is CASSTGTSGVQTDTQYF. The CDR3 nucleotides read TGCGCCAGCAGCACGGGGACTAGCGGGGTCCAGACAGATACGCAGTATTTT. The full variable domain, with the rest looked up from reference TRBV5-1 and TRBJ2-3, is KAGVTQTPRYLIKTRGQQVTLSCSPISGHRSVSWYQQTPGQGLQFLFEYFSETQRNKGNFPGRFSGRQFSNSRSEMNVSTLELGDSALYLCASSTGTSGVQTDTQYFGPGTRLTVL.

This clone has just one count. The chain carries TRBV9 and TRBJ2-1; 10 bases match TRBD1. The CDR3 is 15 amino acids. V was clipped by 0 bases and J by 3 bases; unmatched bases: 0. Germline assignment: CDR1 SGDLS and CDR2 YYNGEE. CDR3 in DNA: TGTGCCAGCAGCGTAGGGGACAGGGGCTACAATGAGCAGTTCTTC. Amino acids: CASSVGDRGYNEQFF.

The chain is built from TRBV9 and TRBJ2-7; 11 bases are shared with TRBD2. The ends lost 3 bases at V and 3 bases at J; junction bases unmatched: 2. Looked up from germline, CDR1 is SGDLS and CDR2 is YYNGEE. The CDR3 contains 14 residues. The CDR3 DNA sequence: TGTGCCAGCAGCGGCGGACTAGCGGGCTACGAGCAGTACTTC. This sequence encodes CASSGGLAGYEQYF.

The V gene is TRBV6-5, the J gene TRBJ2-7; 12 bases are shared with TRBD1. The germline gives CDR1 MNHEY, CDR2 SVGAGI. The ends lost 6 bases at V and 8 bases at J; junction bases unmatched: 11. The CDR3 has 15 amino acids. CDR3 bases: TGTGCCAGCAGAGAGGTCGGGACAGGGGGCTCTAAGCAGTACTTC. Translation gives CASREVGTGGSKQYF.

V is TRBV20-1 and J is TRBJ1-1; D gene ambiguous. This CDR3 region has 13 residues. The germline V gene has CDR1 DFQATT and CDR2 SNEGSKA (reference sequence). Deletions cut 3 bases from V and 5 bases from J, with 13 bases between. In nucleotides, the CDR3 is TGCAGTGCTAGTATCGGCCGAGGGACTGAAGCTTTCTTT. Its protein product is CSASIGRGTEAFF.

The V and J genes are TRBV4-3 and TRBJ1-1; D might be TRBD1 (5 bases). The germline V gene has CDR1 LGHNA and CDR2 YSLEER. The CDR3 covers 19 residues. V shed 3 bases and J shed 0 bases, with 23 bases lying between them. For the CDR3, the DNA is TGCGCCAGCAGCCATGGGGGGACGGCTACCACCTTTATGAACACTGAAGCTTTCTTT. Encoded protein: CASSHGGTATTFMNTEAFF.